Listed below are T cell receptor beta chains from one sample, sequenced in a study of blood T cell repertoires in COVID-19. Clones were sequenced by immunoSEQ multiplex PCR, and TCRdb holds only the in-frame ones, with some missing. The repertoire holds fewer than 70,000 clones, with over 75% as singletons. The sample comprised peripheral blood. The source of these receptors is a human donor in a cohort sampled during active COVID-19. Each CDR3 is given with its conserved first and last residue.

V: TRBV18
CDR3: CASSHRDSTGELFF

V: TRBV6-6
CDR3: CASSYGGAGTEAFF

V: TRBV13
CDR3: CASSPPQGAGTYNEQFF

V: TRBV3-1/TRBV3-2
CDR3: CASSQGRDSFTDTQYF

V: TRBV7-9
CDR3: CASSSDTGELFF

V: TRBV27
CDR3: CASSLSGLNYEQYF

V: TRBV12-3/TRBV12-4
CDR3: CASSGGSYEQYF

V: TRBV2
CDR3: CASTRRGSSYEQYF

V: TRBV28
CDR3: CASSFEGNEQFF

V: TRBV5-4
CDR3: CASSLGASGRSTDTQYF

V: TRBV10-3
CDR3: CAISESNVGGPHEQYF

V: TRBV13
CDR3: CASIPRGRGDTQYF

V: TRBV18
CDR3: CASSRSSDTQYF

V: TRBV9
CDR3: CASSVDATSTDTQYF

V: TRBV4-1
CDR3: CASSPAPPDRNTEAFF

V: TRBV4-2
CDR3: CASSQDTGESTEAFF

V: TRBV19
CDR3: CASSPIGTGGDEQYF

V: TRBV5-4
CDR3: CASSFDRGNYGYTF

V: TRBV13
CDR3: CASSLNPGYGEQYF

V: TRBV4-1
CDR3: CASSQEAGRGEKLFF

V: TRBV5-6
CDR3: CASSSTGATSNQPQHF

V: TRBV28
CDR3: CASRWTSGGGTDTQYF

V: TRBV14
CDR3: CASSQGVMGSAPLHF

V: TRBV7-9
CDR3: CASSPDRAGGYTF

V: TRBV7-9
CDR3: CASINRDTQYF

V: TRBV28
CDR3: CASSFQGSYNSPLHF

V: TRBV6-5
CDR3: CASSPRTGGEPQHF

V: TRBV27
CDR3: CASSWAGGNYGYTF

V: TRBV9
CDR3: CASSAQGRETQYF

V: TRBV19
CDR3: CASSILAGGRYEQYF

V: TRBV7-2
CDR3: CASSPRQGKANYGYTF

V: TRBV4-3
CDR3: CASSPHSLGAENEKLFF

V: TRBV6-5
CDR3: CASSIGGAVETQYF

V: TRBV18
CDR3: CASSPLEGTGMNTEAFF

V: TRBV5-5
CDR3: CASSLAQMAGDGTQYF

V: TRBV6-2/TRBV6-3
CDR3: CASSLLLRDSYTEAFF

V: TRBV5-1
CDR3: CASFGDTNTGELFF

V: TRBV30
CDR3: CAWSVEDPGTAGGYTF

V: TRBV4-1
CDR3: CASSQQGENIQYF

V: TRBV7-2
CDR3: CASGAGPNNEQFF

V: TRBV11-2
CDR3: CASSLISEPGNTIYF

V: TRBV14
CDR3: CASARLAGEYEQYF